The 29 T cell receptor beta chains reported below all come from one sample, sequenced in a study of neurological immune-mediated disorders. A single record per CDR3 protein comes from TCRdb applying MiXCR to the 5' RACE reads. The table lists 130,000 or so distinct CDR3 sequences, 3% to 3.5% of them singletons, with 1% to 1.5% in the top ten. The source material was PBMCs. Every receptor here comes from a woman in her twenties or thirties with multiple sclerosis.

This clonotype was detected many times. This chain joins TRBV18 and TRBJ2-7; D unclear. The CDR3 is 13 residues long. V lost 4 bases to trimming and J lost 0 bases, with 7 bases between them. CDR1 KGHSH and CDR2 LQKENI come from the germline V gene. CDR3 coding DNA: TGTGCCAGCTCACTCCAGAGCTCCTACGAGCAGTACTTC. Protein product: CASSLQSSYEQYF.

This clonotype was seen many times. The V gene is TRBV7-2, the J gene TRBJ2-7, with D perhaps matching TRBD1 (5 bases). The V end was cut by 5 bases, the J end by 7 bases, with 12 bases between. Germline assignment: CDR1 SGHTA and CDR2 FQGNSA. The CDR3 consists of 12 residues. The CDR3 spells CASSIAGWEQYF. CDR3 bases: TGTGCCAGCAGCATCGCAGGGTGGGAGCAGTACTTC. Full variable domain (remainder filled in from reference TRBV7-2 and TRBJ2-7): GAGVSQSPSNKVTEKGKDVELRCDPISGHTALYWYRQSLGQGLEFLIYFQGNSAPDKSGLPSDRFSAERTGGSVSTLTIQRTQQEDSAVYLCASSIAGWEQYFGPGTRLTVT.

Many counts were recorded for this clonotype. The V and J genes are TRBV5-1 and TRBJ1-1, with D perhaps matching TRBD1 (6 bases). This CDR3 comprises 16 residues. Germline V gene data show CDR1 as SGHRS and CDR2 as YFSETQ. V lost 4 bases to trimming and J lost 0 bases, with 16 bases between them. The CDR3 nucleotides read TGCGCCAGCAGCCGGGACATCAGGGGAATGAACACTGAAGCTTTCTTT. This sequence encodes CASSRDIRGMNTEAFF.

This clonotype was counted at least ten times. The chain joins TRBV5-1 to TRBJ2-7; D possibly corresponds to TRBD1 (5 bases). CDR1 and CDR2 (germline): SGHRS, YFSETQ. This CDR3 region has 13 residues. V was shortened by 0 bases and J by 5 bases, with 9 bases between the two germline ends. CDR3 protein: CASSLDRKDEQYF. The CDR3 nucleotides are TGCGCCAGCAGCTTGGACAGGAAGGACGAGCAGTACTTC.

With regard to this clonotype: Mismatch with germline at one junction end may stem from a read error. The J gene is TRBJ1-6, the V gene TRBV27, with a possible D match to TRBD1 (5 bases). Germline V gene data show CDR1 as MNHEY and CDR2 as SMNVEV (reference sequence). The CDR3 has 15 residues. The CDR3 DNA reads TGTGCCAGCAGTCCTCGGGACGGAAAGAATTCAACCCTCAACTTT. It encodes CASSPRDGKNSTLNF.

This clonotype has a count of ten or more. The V call is TRBV27, the J call TRBJ1-6; 9 bases fit TRBD1. Trimming at V came to 6 bases and at J to 3 bases, leaving 3 bases not matched to a gene. The CDR3 has 15 residues. The germline CDR1 and CDR2 sequences are MNHEY and SMNVEV (reference sequence). CDR3: CASRPGQGYNSPLHF. The DNA of the CDR3 is TGTGCCAGCAGACCGGGACAGGGCTATAATTCACCCCTCCACTTT.

This clonotype was detected a few times. The chain is built from TRBV20-1 and TRBJ1-4; TRBD1 might be the D (5 bases). The CDR3 is 14 amino acids. Trimming removed 1 base at V and 7 bases at J, with 13 bases between. Per germline, CDR1 DFQATT and CDR2 SNEGSKA (reference sequence). The CDR3, as DNA: TGCAGTGCTAGAGGTCGACGGGGGACTGAAAAACTGTTTTTT. Its translation is CSARGRRGTEKLFF.

Details on this clonotype: This may be a read error: a much more frequent sequence differs by one nucleotide. The chain couples TRBV5-1 to TRBJ1-2; no clear D. The CDR3 loop spans 13 amino acids. V gave up 10 bases and J gave up 8 bases, with 21 bases separating them. Germline CDR1 and CDR2: SGHRS and YFSETQ. The CDR3 coding sequence is TGCGCCGGCAAGTTAGCCCAAAACCGGGGCTACACCTTC. Encoded protein: CAGKLAQNRGYTF.

This clonotype has a count of ten or more. The chain joins TRBV7-9 to TRBJ1-2; no reliable D call. This CDR3 has 15 residues. Trimming stripped 4 bases from V and 4 bases from J, with 16 bases between. Germline V CDR1 and CDR2: SEHNR, FQNEAQ (reference sequence). CDR3 in DNA: TGTGCCAGCAGCTCCCATTTGTCGGACCCCTATGGCTACACCTTC. Translated, it gives CASSSHLSDPYGYTF.

This clonotype was detected many times. This chain uses TRBV7-2 with TRBJ2-7, with a possible D match to TRBD1 (5 bases). Trimming pared 5 bases from V and 7 bases from J, leaving 27 bases between. Germline CDR1 reads SGHTA; CDR2 reads FQGNSA. The CDR3 totals 17 residues. CDR3 in amino acids: CASSPRLQGRYLGEQYF. DNA for the CDR3: TGTGCCAGCAGCCCACGGCTCCAGGGCCGTTATCTGGGAGAGCAGTACTTC.

This clonotype has a count of ten or more. This chain uses TRBV24-1 with TRBJ2-2, with 7 bases lining up with TRBD2. The CDR3 has 17 amino acids. Germline CDR1 is KGHDR and CDR2 is SFDVKD. The ends lost 3 bases at V and 4 bases at J; junction bases unmatched: 10. The CDR3 sequence: CATSDHRPSGRTGELFF. The CDR3 nucleotides read TGTGCCACCAGTGATCATCGTCCTAGCGGCCGCACCGGGGAGCTGTTTTTT.

This clonotype was detected ten times or more. The genes are TRBV27 and TRBJ2-3; D is ambiguous. Trimming took 4 bases from V and 6 from J, leaving 11 bases between them. Germline V gene sequence: CDR1 MNHEY, CDR2 SMNVEV (reference sequence). The CDR3 length is 13 residues. CDR3 DNA sequence: TGTGCCAGCAGTTCCGCGTCCGAGGATACGCAGTATTTT. This gives the protein CASSSASEDTQYF.

This clonotype was seen ten or more times. The CDR3 sequence: CASGAMGGGTDTQYF. CDR3 bases: TGTGCCAGCGGCGCCATGGGGGGCGGCACAGATACGCAGTATTTT. The chain has TRBV12-3 or TRBV12-4 and TRBJ2-3; D possibly uses TRBD1 or TRBD2 (6 bases each). Trimming took 8 bases from V and 1 from J, leaving 16 bases between them. The CDR3 is made up of 15 amino acids.

The table lists this clonotype with many counts. The chain is built from TRBV7-2 and TRBJ2-1; 8 bases map to TRBD2. V lost 1 base to trimming and J lost 2 bases; unmatched junction nucleotides: 7. CDR1 SGHTA and CDR2 FQGNSA come from the germline V gene. The length of the CDR3 is 17 residues. CDR3 protein: CASSLGLAGRTYNEQFF. The CDR3 DNA reads as TGTGCCAGCAGCTTAGGATTAGCGGGGAGAACCTACAATGAGCAGTTCTTC.

This clonotype was seen ten or more times. The chain's CDR3 is CSVGYPLGGRNEQFF. CDR3 in DNA: TGCAGCGTTGGTTACCCCCTGGGGGGACGCAATGAGCAGTTCTTC. The J gene is TRBJ2-1, the V gene TRBV29-1; TRBD2 might be the D (6 bases). V lost 4 bases and J 6 bases, leaving 19 bases between the germline ends. Germline CDR1 SQVTM, CDR2 ANQGSEA. This CDR3 spans 15 amino acids.

This clonotype was counted at least ten times. This chain links TRBV20-1 with TRBJ2-5; 7 nucleotides align to TRBD2. The CDR3 has 14 residues. Germline assignment: CDR1 DFQATT and CDR2 SNEGSKA (reference sequence). V lost 0 bases, J lost 7 bases, and 8 bases stayed unmatched. The CDR3 spells CSARDGGSDGTQYF. CDR3 coding DNA: TGCAGTGCTAGAGACGGGGGGAGTGACGGGACCCAGTACTTC.

At least ten counts were recorded for this clonotype. The chain uses TRBV6-5 and TRBJ1-4, with 8 bases aligning to TRBD1. Germline V gene data show CDR1 as MNHEY and CDR2 as SVGAGI. With 0 bases clipped from V and 7 bases from J, the junction kept 4 bases outside the gene matches. This CDR3 spans 15 amino acids. CDR3 nucleotides: TGTGCCAGCAGTTACTCTGTCAGGGGGCGTGAAAAACTGTTTTTT. Protein: CASSYSVRGREKLFF.

This clonotype showed up many times. V usage is TRBV5-6 and J usage is TRBJ1-5; TRBD1 matches at 7 bases. Trimming removed 4 bases from V and 0 bases from J; junction bases left unmatched: 1. Germline-derived CDR1 and CDR2 are SGHDT and YYEEEE. The CDR3 consists of 14 residues. The DNA for the CDR3 is TGTGCCAGCAGCCGGGACAGTAGCAATCAGCCCCAGCATTTT. Translation: CASSRDSSNQPQHF.

This clonotype was observed at least ten times. The rearrangement uses TRBV6-6 and TRBJ1-6; D is perhaps TRBD1 (5 bases). Germline assignment: CDR1 MNHNY and CDR2 SVGAGI (reference sequence). Trimming took 7 bases from V and 7 from J, leaving 11 bases between them. This CDR3 contains 13 residues. The CDR3 DNA follows: TGTGCCAGCAAGGCAGGGAGCAATTCACCCCTCCACTTT. Its translation is CASKAGSNSPLHF.

Ten or more counts support this clonotype. The chain is built from TRBV11-2 and TRBJ2-3, with a weak D call TRBD1 (5 bases). The CDR3 totals 17 residues. Trimming pared 3 bases from V and 2 bases from J, leaving 18 bases between. Germline values: CDR1 SGHAT, CDR2 FQNNGV. The CDR3 DNA reads TGTGCCAGCAGCTTTGGGGCGCTGGGCGGAAACACAGATACGCAGTATTTT. This encodes CASSFGALGGNTDTQYF.

This clonotype was recorded many times. The rearrangement joins TRBV7-2 to TRBJ2-4, with TRBD2 as a possible D gene (7 bases). The germline gives CDR1 SGHTA, CDR2 FQGNSA. The CDR3 runs to 14 residues. The V and J ends lost 1 base and 9 bases respectively, with 13 bases between them. The DNA of the CDR3 is TGTGCCAGCAGCTTAGTGGGGGGGGCCTCCATTCAGTACTTC. Amino acids: CASSLVGGASIQYF.

This clonotype was detected only a few times. This may come from a read error, since a much larger clone is one base off. The gene calls are TRBV20-1 and TRBJ2-2, with TRBD2 matching 8 bases. This CDR3 comprises 16 residues. The ends lost 2 bases at V and 3 bases at J; junction bases unmatched: 8. The germline V gene encodes CDR1 DFQATT and CDR2 SNEGSKA (reference sequence). The CDR3 nucleotides are TGCAGTGCTAGAATGGATGCGCGGGGGGACACCGGGGAGCTGTTTTTT. Amino acid sequence: CSARMDARGDTGELFF.

V usage is TRBV2 and J usage is TRBJ1-1; D is uncertain. The V gene's germline CDR1 is SNHLY and CDR2 FYNNEI. Trimming took off 2 bases at V and 1 base at J, with 5 bases between the two ends. The CDR3 has 13 amino acids. The CDR3 region is CASSELENTEAFF. The DNA for the CDR3 is TGTGCCAGCAGTGAACTAGAGAACACTGAAGCTTTCTTT.

The chain has TRBV10-3 and TRBJ2-7; no definite D call. The germline CDR1 and CDR2 sequences are ENHRY and SYGVKD. V lost 2 bases, J lost 1 base, and 21 bases lay in between. The CDR3 runs 18 residues. The CDR3 protein is CAISETPGRRTLSYEQYF. DNA for the CDR3: TGTGCCATCAGTGAGACGCCGGGCCGCCGCACCTTGTCCTACGAGCAGTACTTC.

This clonotype was observed many times. The rearrangement links TRBV6-6 to TRBJ1-5, with D possibly TRBD1 on 6 matching bases. CDR1 and CDR2 (germline): MNHNY, SVGAGI (reference sequence). V shed 4 bases and J shed 0 bases, with 13 bases lying between them. This CDR3 has 16 residues. The CDR3 reads CASSWPQGDSNQPQHF. CDR3 DNA sequence: TGTGCCAGCAGTTGGCCACAGGGTGATAGCAATCAGCCCCAGCATTTT.

Details on this clonotype: This sequence may be a read error, since a much larger clone differs from it by one base. The chain carries TRBV7-2 and TRBJ2-1; 7 nucleotides agree with TRBD2. J lost 6 bases, V lost 1 base, and 9 bases had no gene match. Germline lookup yields CDR1 SGHTA and CDR2 FQGNSA. This CDR3 comprises 16 residues. The chain's CDR3 is CASSLEQQRGANEQFF. Here the CDR3 DNA reads TGTGCCAGCAGCTTAGAACAGCAGCGGGGAGCCAATGAGCAGTTCTTC.

At least ten counts were recorded for this clonotype. The V call is TRBV6-5, the J call TRBJ2-7, with 7 bases aligning to TRBD1. After removal of 3 bases from V and 2 bases from J, the junction contained 4 bases not matched to a gene. This CDR3 is built from 14 residues. CDR1 MNHEY and CDR2 SVGAGI come from the germline V gene. CDR3 protein: CASSYDREAYEQYF. The CDR3 DNA is TGTGCCAGCAGTTATGACAGGGAAGCCTACGAGCAGTACTTC.

The sample holds many counts of this clonotype. The rearrangement joins TRBV6-2 or TRBV6-3 to TRBJ2-2; TRBD2 matches at 10 bases. This CDR3 has 15 residues. With 4 bases clipped from V and 4 bases from J, the junction kept 3 bases outside the gene matches. From germline, CDR1 is MNHEY and CDR2 SVGEGT. The CDR3 reads CASSSSGRTTGELFF. CDR3 sequence (DNA): TGTGCCAGCAGTTCTAGCGGGAGAACCACCGGGGAGCTGTTTTTT.

V and J are TRBV6-2 or TRBV6-3 and TRBJ1-5; TRBD1 matches 7 bases. This CDR3 has 13 residues. Unmatched junction bases numbered 7, after V lost 7 bases and J lost 7 bases. CDR1 and CDR2 (germline): MNHEY, SVGEGT. In nucleotides, the CDR3 is TGTGCCAGCACCGACAGGGAAAGCCAGCCCCAGCATTTT. It is translated as CASTDRESQPQHF.